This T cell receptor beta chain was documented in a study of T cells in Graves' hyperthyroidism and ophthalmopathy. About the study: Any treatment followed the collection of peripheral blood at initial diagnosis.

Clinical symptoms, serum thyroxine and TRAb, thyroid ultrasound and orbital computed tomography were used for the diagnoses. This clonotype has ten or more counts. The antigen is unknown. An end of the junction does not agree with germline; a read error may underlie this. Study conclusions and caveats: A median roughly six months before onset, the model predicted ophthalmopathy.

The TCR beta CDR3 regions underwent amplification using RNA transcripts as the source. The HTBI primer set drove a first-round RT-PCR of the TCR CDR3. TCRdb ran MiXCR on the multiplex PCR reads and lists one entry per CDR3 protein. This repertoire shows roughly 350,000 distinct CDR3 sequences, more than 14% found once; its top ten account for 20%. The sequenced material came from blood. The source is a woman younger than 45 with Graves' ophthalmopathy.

CDR3 in DNA: TGTGTCTGGAGTGGGACTTCCTTTTCTTCAAACTATGGCTACACCTTC. Its protein is CVWSGTSFSSNYGYTF. The chain employs TRBV30 and TRBJ1-2; TRBD1 is a possible D gene (5 bases). The CDR3 extends over 16 amino acids. Germline V gene sequence: CDR1 GTSNPN, CDR2 SVGIG (reference sequence). Drawing the rest from reference TRBV30 and TRBJ1-2, the complete variable domain is SQTIHQWPATLVQPVGSPLSLECTVEGTSNPNLYWYRQAAGRGLQLLFYSVGIGQISSEVPQNLSASRPQDRQFILSSKKLLLSDSGFYLCVWSGTSFSSNYGYTFGSGTRLTVV.